Below, one TCR beta chain is given with its context. Its antigen remains unknown. The sample is drawn from a study of radiotherapy plus CTLA-4 blockade in lung cancer. Study at large: Objective responses were seen in more than 15% of patients, disease control in roughly 30%.

Alongside CTLA-4 blockade with ipilimumab, patients with chemo-refractory metastatic non-small-cell lung cancer received focal radiation. Clones were sequenced by immunoSEQ multiplex PCR, and TCRdb holds only the in-frame ones, with some missing. The sample has roughly 110,000 clones, over 65% seen once; the top ten hold about 3.3%. Study-wide points: Reportedly, early blood T cell clone dynamics best predicted response, with interferon-beta. Some TCR clones had been derived from tumors. These clones expanded in peripheral blood after radiotherapy plus ipilimumab.

This TCR derives from a human donor with non-small cell lung cancer that progressed on radiotherapy plus ipilimumab. Some clones in this sample may be carry-over from other donors' samples. Material: peripheral blood, obtained from a patient treated with radiotherapy plus ipilimumab.

The CDR3 sequence: CASGLTGAATEAFF. The CDR3 bases are TGCGCCAGCGGCCTCACAGGGGCGGCCACTGAAGCTTTCTTT. V and J are TRBV5-1 and TRBJ1-1, with 7 bases identical to TRBD1. After removal of 7 bases from V and 4 bases from J, the junction contained 10 bases not matched to a gene. Germline-derived CDR1 and CDR2 are SGHRS and YFSETQ. This CDR3 has 14 residues.